The TCR beta chain described here comes from a study of control samples from healthy donors and cancer patients. The repertoire was sequenced with immunoSEQ multiplex PCR; TCRdb's copy has only in-frame clones and lacks some. The table records approximately 82,000 clones, just under 95% of them present only once. Per germline, CDR1 SGHRS and CDR2 YFSETQ. V was clipped by 0 bases and J by 12 bases, with 12 bases between them. The CDR3 contains 13 residues. This sequence joins TRBV5-1 and TRBJ1-4, with D uncertain. This receptor was identified in a young woman in good health. Sequenced sample: blood. The CDR3, as DNA: TGCGCCAGCAGCTTGGGATTCGGTGCAGAACTGTTTTTT. Translation gives CASSLGFGAELFF.